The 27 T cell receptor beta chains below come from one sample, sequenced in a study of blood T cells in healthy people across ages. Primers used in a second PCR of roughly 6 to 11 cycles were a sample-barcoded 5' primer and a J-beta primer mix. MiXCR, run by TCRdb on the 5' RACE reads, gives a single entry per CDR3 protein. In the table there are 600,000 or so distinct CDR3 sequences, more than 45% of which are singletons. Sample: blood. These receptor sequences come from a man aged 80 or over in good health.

The CDR3 sequence: CASSFRGRTSYNEQFF. DNA for the CDR3: TGTGCCAGCAGTTTTAGGGGCCGGACCTCCTACAATGAGCAGTTCTTC. The chain links TRBV28 to TRBJ2-1, with a possible D match to TRBD1 (5 bases). From germline, CDR1 is MDHEN and CDR2 SYDVKM. Trimming shortened V by 3 bases and J by 0 bases, and 12 bases separated the two germline ends. The CDR3 covers 16 residues. Full variable domain (rest looked up from reference TRBV28 and TRBJ2-1): DVKVTQSSRYLVKRTGEKVFLECVQDMDHENMFWYRQDPGLGLRLIYFSYDVKMKEKGDIPEGYSVSREKKERFSLILESASTNQTSMYLCASSFRGRTSYNEQFFGPGTRLTVL.

CDR3 loop: CASSLWEDSPLHF. The DNA for the CDR3 is TGCGCCAGCAGCTTGTGGGAAGATTCACCCCTCCACTTT. The chain combines TRBV5-1 with TRBJ1-6; unclear D gene. This CDR3 region has 13 residues. Trimming stripped 1 base from V and 8 bases from J, with 7 bases between. Germline V CDR1 and CDR2: SGHRS, YFSETQ.

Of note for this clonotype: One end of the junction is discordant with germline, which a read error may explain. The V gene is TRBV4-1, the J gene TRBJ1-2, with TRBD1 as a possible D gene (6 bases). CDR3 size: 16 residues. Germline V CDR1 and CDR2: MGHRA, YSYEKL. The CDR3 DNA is TGCGCCAGCAGCCAAACCCTACAGGGCGTGGGCTATAGCTACACCTTC. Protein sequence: CASSQTLQGVGYSYTF.

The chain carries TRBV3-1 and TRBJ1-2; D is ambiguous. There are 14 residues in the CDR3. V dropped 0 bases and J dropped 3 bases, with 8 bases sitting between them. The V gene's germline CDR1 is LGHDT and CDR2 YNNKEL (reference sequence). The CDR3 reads CASSQDLEYYGYTF. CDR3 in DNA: TGTGCCAGCAGCCAAGATTTAGAGTACTATGGCTACACCTTC.

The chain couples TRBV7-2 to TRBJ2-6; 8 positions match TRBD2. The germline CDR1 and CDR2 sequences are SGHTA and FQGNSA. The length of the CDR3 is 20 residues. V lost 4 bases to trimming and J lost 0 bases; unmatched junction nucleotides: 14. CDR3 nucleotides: TGTGCCAGCAGCTCGGAGGCAGCGGGGGTGCCGGGCTCTGGGGCCAACGTCCTGACTTTC. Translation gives CASSSEAAGVPGSGANVLTF.

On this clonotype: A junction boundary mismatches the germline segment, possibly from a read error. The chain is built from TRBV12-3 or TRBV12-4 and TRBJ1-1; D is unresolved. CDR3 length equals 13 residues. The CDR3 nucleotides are TGTGCCAGCAGTTTCCAAGAGCACACTGAGGCTTTCTTT. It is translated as CASSFQEHTEAFF.

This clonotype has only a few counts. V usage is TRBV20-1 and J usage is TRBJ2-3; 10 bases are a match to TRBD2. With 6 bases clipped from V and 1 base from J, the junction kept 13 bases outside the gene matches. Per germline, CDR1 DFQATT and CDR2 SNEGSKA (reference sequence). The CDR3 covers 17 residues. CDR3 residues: CSAMTSGWGYGTDTQYF. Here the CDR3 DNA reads TGCAGTGCAATGACTAGCGGGTGGGGTTATGGCACAGATACGCAGTATTTT.

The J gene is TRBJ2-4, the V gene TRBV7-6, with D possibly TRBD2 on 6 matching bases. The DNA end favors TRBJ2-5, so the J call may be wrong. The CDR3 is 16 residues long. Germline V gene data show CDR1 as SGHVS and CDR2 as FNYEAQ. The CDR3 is CASSGGAGTLGETQYF. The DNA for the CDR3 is TGTGCCAGCAGCGGCGGGGCGGGAACCCTAGGAGAGACCCAGTACTTC.

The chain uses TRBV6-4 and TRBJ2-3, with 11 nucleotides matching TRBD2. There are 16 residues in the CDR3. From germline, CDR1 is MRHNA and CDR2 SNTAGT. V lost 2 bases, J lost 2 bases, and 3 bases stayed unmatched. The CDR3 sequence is CASSDQTSGNTDTQYF. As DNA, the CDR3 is TGTGCCAGCAGTGACCAGACTAGCGGGAACACAGATACGCAGTATTTT.

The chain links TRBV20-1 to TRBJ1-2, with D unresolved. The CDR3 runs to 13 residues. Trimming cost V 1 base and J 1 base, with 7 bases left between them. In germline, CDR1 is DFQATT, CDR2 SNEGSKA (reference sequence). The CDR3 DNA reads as TGCAGTGCTAGAGGGCTGGGTAACTATGGCTACACCTTC. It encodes CSARGLGNYGYTF.

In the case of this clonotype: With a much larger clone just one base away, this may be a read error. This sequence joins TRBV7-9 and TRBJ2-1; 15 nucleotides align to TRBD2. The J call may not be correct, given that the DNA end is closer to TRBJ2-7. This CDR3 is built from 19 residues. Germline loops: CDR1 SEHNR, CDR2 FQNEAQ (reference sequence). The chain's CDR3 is CASSFPGLAGGASYNEQYF. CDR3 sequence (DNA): TGTGCCAGCAGCTTCCCGGGACTAGCGGGGGGAGCCTCCTACAATGAGCAGTACTTC.

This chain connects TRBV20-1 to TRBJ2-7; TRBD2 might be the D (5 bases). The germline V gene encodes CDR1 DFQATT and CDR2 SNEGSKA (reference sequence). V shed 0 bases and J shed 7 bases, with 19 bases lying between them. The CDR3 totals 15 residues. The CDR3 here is CSARDLGGSYNEQYF. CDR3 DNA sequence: TGCAGTGCTAGAGATCTTGGAGGCTCCTACAATGAGCAGTACTTC.

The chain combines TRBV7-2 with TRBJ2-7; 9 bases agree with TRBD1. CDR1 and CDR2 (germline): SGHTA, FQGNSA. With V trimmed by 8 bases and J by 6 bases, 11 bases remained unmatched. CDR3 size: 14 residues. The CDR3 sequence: CASAIGTGYTEQYF. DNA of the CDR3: TGTGCCAGCGCCATTGGGACAGGGTATACCGAGCAGTACTTC.

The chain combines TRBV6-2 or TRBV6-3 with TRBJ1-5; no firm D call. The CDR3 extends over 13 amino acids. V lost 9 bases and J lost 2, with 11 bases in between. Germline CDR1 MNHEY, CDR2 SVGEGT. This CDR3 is CASTQAGNQPQHF. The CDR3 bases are TGTGCCAGTACCCAGGCTGGCAATCAGCCCCAGCATTTT.

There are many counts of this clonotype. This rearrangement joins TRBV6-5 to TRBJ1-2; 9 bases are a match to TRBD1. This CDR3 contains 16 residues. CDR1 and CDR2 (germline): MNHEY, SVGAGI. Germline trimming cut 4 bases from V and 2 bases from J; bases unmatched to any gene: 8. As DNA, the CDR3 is TGTGCCAGCAGTTCGAACAGGGGGCGCCTAAACTATGGCTACACCTTC. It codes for CASSSNRGRLNYGYTF.

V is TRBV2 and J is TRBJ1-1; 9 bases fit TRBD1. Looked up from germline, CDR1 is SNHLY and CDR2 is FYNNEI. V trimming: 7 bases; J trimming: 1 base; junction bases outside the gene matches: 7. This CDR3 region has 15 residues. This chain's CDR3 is CASKLTGGSNTEAFF. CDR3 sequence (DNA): TGTGCCAGCAAGCTGACAGGGGGATCGAACACTGAAGCTTTCTTT.

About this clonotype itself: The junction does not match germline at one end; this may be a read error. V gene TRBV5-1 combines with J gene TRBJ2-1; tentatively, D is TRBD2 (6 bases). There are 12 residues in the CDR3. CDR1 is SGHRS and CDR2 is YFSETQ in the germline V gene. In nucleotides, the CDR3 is TGCGCCAACAGCTTAGAGCGGGATGAGCAGTTCTTC. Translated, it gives CANSLERDEQFF.

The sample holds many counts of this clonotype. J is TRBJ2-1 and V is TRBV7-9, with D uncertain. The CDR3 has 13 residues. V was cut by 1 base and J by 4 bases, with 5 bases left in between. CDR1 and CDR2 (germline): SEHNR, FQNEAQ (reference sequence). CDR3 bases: TGTGCCAGCAGCTTAGACGGATACAATGAGCAGTTCTTC. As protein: CASSLDGYNEQFF. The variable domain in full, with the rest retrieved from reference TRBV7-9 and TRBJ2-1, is DTGVSQNPRHKITKRGQNVTFRCDPISEHNRLYWYRQTLGQGPEFLTYFQNEAQLEKSRLLSDRFSAERPKGSFSTLEIQRTEQGDSAMYLCASSLDGYNEQFFGPGTRLTVL.

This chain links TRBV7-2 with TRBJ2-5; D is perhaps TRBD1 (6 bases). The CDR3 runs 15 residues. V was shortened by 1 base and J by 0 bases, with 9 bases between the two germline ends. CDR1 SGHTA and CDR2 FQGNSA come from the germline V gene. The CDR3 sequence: CASSLVGANQETQYF. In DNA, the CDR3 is TGTGCCAGCAGCTTAGTGGGGGCTAACCAAGAGACCCAGTACTTC.

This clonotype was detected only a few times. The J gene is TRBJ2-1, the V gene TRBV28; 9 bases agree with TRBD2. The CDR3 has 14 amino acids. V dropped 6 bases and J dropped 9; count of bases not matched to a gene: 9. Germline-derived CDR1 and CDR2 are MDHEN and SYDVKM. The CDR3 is CASSKVAGASEQFF. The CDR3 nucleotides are TGTGCCAGCAGCAAAGTAGCGGGAGCCAGTGAGCAGTTCTTC.

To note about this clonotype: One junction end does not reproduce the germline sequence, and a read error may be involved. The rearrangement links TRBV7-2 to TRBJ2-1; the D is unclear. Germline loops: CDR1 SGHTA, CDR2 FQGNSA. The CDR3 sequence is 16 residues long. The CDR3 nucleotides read TGTGCCAGCAGCTTATATCTAGGAGACTCCCACAATGAGCAGTTCTTC. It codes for CASSLYLGDSHNEQFF.

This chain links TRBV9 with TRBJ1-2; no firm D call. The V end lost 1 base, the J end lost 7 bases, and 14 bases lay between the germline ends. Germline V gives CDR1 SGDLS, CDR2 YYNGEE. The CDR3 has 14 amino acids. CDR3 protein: CASSVSTGLGGYTF. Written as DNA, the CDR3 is TGTGCCAGCAGCGTATCCACGGGGTTGGGTGGCTACACCTTC.

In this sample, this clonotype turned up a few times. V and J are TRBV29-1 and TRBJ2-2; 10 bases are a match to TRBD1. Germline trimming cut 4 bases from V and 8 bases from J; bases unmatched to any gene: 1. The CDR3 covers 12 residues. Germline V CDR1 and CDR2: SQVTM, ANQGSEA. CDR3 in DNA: TGCAGCGTTGGGGACAGGGGTGGGGAGCTGTTTTTT. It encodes CSVGDRGGELFF.

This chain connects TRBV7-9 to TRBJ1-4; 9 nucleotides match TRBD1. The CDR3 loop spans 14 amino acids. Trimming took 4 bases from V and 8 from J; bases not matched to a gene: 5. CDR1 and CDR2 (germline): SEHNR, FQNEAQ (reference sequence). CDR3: CASSSDRGGEKLFF. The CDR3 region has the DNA TGTGCCAGCAGCTCGGACAGGGGAGGAGAAAAACTGTTTTTT.

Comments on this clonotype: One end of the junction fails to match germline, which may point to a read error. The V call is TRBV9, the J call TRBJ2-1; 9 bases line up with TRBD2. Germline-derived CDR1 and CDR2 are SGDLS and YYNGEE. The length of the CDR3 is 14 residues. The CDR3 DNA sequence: TGTGCCTGCAGCGTAGCGGGGGTAGGGAATGAGCAGTTCTTC. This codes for CACSVAGVGNEQFF.

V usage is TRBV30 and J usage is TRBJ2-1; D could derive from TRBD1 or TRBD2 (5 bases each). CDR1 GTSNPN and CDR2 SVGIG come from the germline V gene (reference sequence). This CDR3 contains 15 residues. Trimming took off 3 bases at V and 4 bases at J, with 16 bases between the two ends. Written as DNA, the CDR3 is TGTGCCTGGAGCTACGGGGACCCGGGGTACAATGAGCAGTTCTTC. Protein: CAWSYGDPGYNEQFF. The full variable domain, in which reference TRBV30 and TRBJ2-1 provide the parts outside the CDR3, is SQTIHQWPATLVQPVGSPLSLECTVEGTSNPNLYWYRQAAGRGLQLLFYSVGIGQISSEVPQNLSASRPQDRQFILSSKKLLLSDSGFYLCAWSYGDPGYNEQFFGPGTRLTVL.

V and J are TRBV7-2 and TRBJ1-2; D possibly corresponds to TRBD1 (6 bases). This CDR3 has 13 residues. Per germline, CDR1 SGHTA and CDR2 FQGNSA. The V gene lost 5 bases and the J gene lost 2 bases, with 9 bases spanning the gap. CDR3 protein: CASSGGLNYGYTF. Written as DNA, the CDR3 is TGTGCCAGCAGCGGGGGGCTGAACTATGGCTACACCTTC.